The T cell receptor (beta chain) under discussion was sequenced for a study of CD8 T cells in Susac syndrome. Study outcomes and limitations: Acknowledgment was made by the study that its TCR sequencing and HLA analysis involved a relatively small number of individuals.

Sequencing of TCR beta was performed on blood CD8+ and CD4+ T cells. While CD8+ and CD4+ T cells were isolated negatively, TEMRA cells were enriched by FACS. Turning to this clonotype: The antigen is undetermined.

The CDR3 is made up of 12 amino acids. Looked up from germline, CDR1 is DFQATT and CDR2 is SNEGSKA (reference sequence). V lost 3 bases to trimming and J lost 5 bases, with 10 bases between them. An input of about 0.5 to 1 ug of RNA was subjected to reverse transcription using random hexamers. The method of amplification for TCR beta CDR3 was immunoSEQ multiplex PCR, covering 54 Vbeta and 13 Jbeta. TCRdb ran MiXCR on the immunoSEQ multiplex PCR reads and lists one entry per CDR3 protein. The sample carries around 200,000 distinct CDR3 sequences, around 95% recorded once. The rearrangement uses TRBV20-1 and TRBJ2-5; D possibly corresponds to TRBD1 (6 bases). Sequenced material: CD4+ T cells from PBMCs. This receptor was obtained from a human donor in good health. The CDR3 protein is CSASDRTETQYF. The CDR3 DNA sequence: TGCAGTGCTAGTGACAGGACGGAGACCCAGTACTTC.